This T cell receptor (beta chain) was identified during a study of control samples from healthy donors and cancer patients. Using immunoSEQ multiplex PCR, the repertoire was profiled, and TCRdb retains in-frame clones only, with some absent. The repertoire has about 53,000 clones, 87% of them found once; the top ten carry 11% to 15%. Germline V gene lookup returns CDR1 LGHNA and CDR2 YNFKEQ. V was pared by 0 bases and J by 4 bases, with 8 bases of the junction left unmatched. The CDR3 consists of 17 residues. The chain employs TRBV4-2 and TRBJ2-1, with TRBD2 identical over 8 bases. The sequencing input was PBMCs. The TCR comes from a man aged 55 to 70 with head and neck cancer. CDR3 protein: CASSQDLASGFYNEQFF. In DNA form, the CDR3 reads TGTGCCAGCAGCCAAGATCTAGCTAGCGGGTTTTACAATGAGCAGTTCTTC.